This T cell receptor beta chain comes out of a study of blood T cell repertoires in COVID-19. Assay used: immunoSEQ multiplex PCR; TCRdb lists only in-frame clones, some missing. This table holds 200,000 to 250,000 clones, approximately 78% found once. There are 17 residues in the CDR3. V was clipped by 3 bases and J by 7 bases; unmatched bases: 10. Germline CDR1 and CDR2: SGHNT and YENEEA. The receptor was isolated from a woman aged 40 to 50 with acute or convalescent COVID-19. The source material was peripheral blood. This chain connects TRBV11-3 to TRBJ2-1, with 12 bases lining up with TRBD2. The CDR3 protein is CASSFGTSGSLLNEQFF. The DNA for the CDR3 is TGTGCCAGCAGCTTCGGGACTAGCGGGTCCCTACTGAATGAGCAGTTCTTC.